Below, 19 T cell receptor beta chains from the same sample are listed, as sequenced in a study of cytomegalovirus exposure and HLA in healthy donors. It was with 60 Vbeta and 13 Jbeta primers that the PCR ran. Sequenced by immunoSEQ multiplex PCR; TCRdb stores in-frame clones only, minus some. The sample has 150,000 to 200,000 clones; roughly 80% are singletons. Sequencing was carried out using PBMCs. The receptors come from a young man in good health and CMV-seropositive.

The chain links TRBV14 to TRBJ2-3; D ambiguous. The germline V and J ends were trimmed by 0 bases and 4 bases, with 5 bases remaining between them. This CDR3 contains 13 residues. CDR1 and CDR2 from the germline V gene are SGHDN and FVKESK. In DNA, the CDR3 is TGTGCCAGCAGCCAAGACCTCGCAGATACGCAGTATTTT. It yields the protein CASSQDLADTQYF.

This clone was picked up a small number of times. This chain links TRBV6-1 with TRBJ2-7; no reliable D call. From germline, CDR1 is MNHNS and CDR2 SASEGT. V was clipped by 2 bases and J by 4 bases, with 15 bases between them. The CDR3 extends over 15 amino acids. CDR3 residues: CASSEIVRPNYEQYF. CDR3 coding DNA: TGTGCCAGCAGTGAAATAGTGAGGCCTAATTACGAGCAGTACTTC.

CDR3 amino acids: CASTGRGYTEAFF. Written as DNA, the CDR3 is TGTGCCAGCACCGGACGAGGGTACACTGAAGCTTTCTTT. The rearrangement links TRBV2 to TRBJ1-1; D not resolved. CDR3 size: 13 residues. V shed 7 bases and J shed 3 bases, with 12 bases lying between them. CDR1 is SNHLY and CDR2 is FYNNEI in the germline V gene.

The chain couples TRBV2 to TRBJ2-1, with 9 bases that match TRBD1. This CDR3 has 20 amino acids. Germline V gene lookup returns CDR1 SNHLY and CDR2 FYNNEI. The V segment lost 7 bases and the J segment 3 bases; nucleotides outside the gene matches: 22. As DNA, the CDR3 is TGTGCCAGCAACCGAAACAGGGGGCCTACTAGCAGGGACCTCTACAATGAGCAGTTCTTC. Translation: CASNRNRGPTSRDLYNEQFF.

The chain is built from TRBV9 and TRBJ2-2; D remains unclear. The germline V and J ends were trimmed by 3 bases and 2 bases, with 5 bases remaining between them. The CDR3 has 13 amino acids. Germline V gives CDR1 SGDLS, CDR2 YYNGEE. CDR3 coding DNA: TGTGCCAGCAGCGCCCAAAACACCGGGGAGCTGTTTTTT. It is translated as CASSAQNTGELFF.

The DNA of the CDR3 is TGTGCCAGCAGCCTAGGACTAGCGGAAGGTACGCAGTATTTT. As protein: CASSLGLAEGTQYF. This sequence joins TRBV27 and TRBJ2-3, with 10 positions matching TRBD2. The V and J ends lost 6 bases and 8 bases, in that order; junction bases with no gene match: 8. This CDR3 spans 14 amino acids. Per the germline V gene, CDR1 is MNHEY and CDR2 is SMNVEV (reference sequence).

The chain has TRBV4-2 and TRBJ2-3, with 9 bases lining up with TRBD2. Germline lookup yields CDR1 LGHNA and CDR2 YNFKEQ. J was trimmed by 3 bases and V by 0 bases; bases with no gene match: 7. The CDR3 runs to 17 residues. The CDR3 DNA sequence: TGTGCCAGCAGCCAAGATGGGACTAGCTCCAGGACAGATACGCAGTATTTT. Encoded protein: CASSQDGTSSRTDTQYF.

V is TRBV18 and J is TRBJ2-7; D possibly corresponds to TRBD1 (8 bases). Germline V lookup: CDR1 KGHSH, CDR2 LQKENI. Trimming shortened V by 4 bases and J by 5 bases, and 12 bases separated the two germline ends. The CDR3 covers 13 residues. The CDR3 nucleotides are TGTGCCAGCTCACACAGGGGGGGCGACGAGCAGTACTTC. Its protein is CASSHRGGDEQYF.

The V gene is TRBV4-1, the J gene TRBJ1-5; no clear D. The CDR3 extends over 21 amino acids. Germline V CDR1 and CDR2: MGHRA, YSYEKL. Trimming removed 0 bases at V and 6 bases at J, with 30 bases between. This CDR3 is CASSQDVRVFTTACPCQPQHF. CDR3 in DNA: TGCGCCAGCAGCCAAGATGTTCGGGTATTCACTACCGCGTGCCCATGTCAGCCCCAGCATTTT.

This chain connects TRBV9 to TRBJ2-7; D ambiguous. Germline V lookup: CDR1 SGDLS, CDR2 YYNGEE. The CDR3 is 12 amino acids. The V end was cut by 4 bases, the J end by 4 bases, with 9 bases between. The DNA for the CDR3 is TGTGCCAGCAGCCCTTCAGGATACGAGCAGTACTTC. Residues: CASSPSGYEQYF. Supplemented by reference TRBV9 and TRBJ2-7, the full variable domain reads DSGVTQTPKHLITATGQRVTLRCSPRSGDLSVYWYQQSLDQGLQFLIQYYNGEERAKGNILERFSAQQFPDLHSELNLSSLELGDSALYFCASSPSGYEQYFGPGTRLTVT.

The rearrangement uses TRBV27 and TRBJ2-3, with 9 nucleotides matching TRBD2. The CDR3 is 15 residues long. V was pared by 5 bases and J by 0 bases, with 3 bases of the junction left unmatched. Per the germline V gene, CDR1 is MNHEY and CDR2 is SMNVEV (reference sequence). Written as DNA, the CDR3 is TGTGCCAGCAGTCGTCTAGCGGGAAGCACAGATACGCAGTATTTT. It specifies CASSRLAGSTDTQYF.

This clone was seen only once. For the CDR3, the DNA is TGTGCCAGCAGCCCGGGACAGAGCACAGATACGCAGTATTTT. Its protein is CASSPGQSTDTQYF. The V and J genes are TRBV11-3 and TRBJ2-3; 7 bases agree with TRBD1. The V and J ends lost 5 bases and 0 bases, in that order; junction bases with no gene match: 2. Germline lookup yields CDR1 SGHNT and CDR2 YENEEA. The CDR3 runs 14 residues.

V and J are TRBV7-9 and TRBJ1-2; a possible D gene is TRBD1 (6 bases). The germline V and J ends were trimmed by 5 bases and 4 bases, with 14 bases remaining between them. Germline V CDR1 and CDR2: SEHNR, FQNEAQ (reference sequence). This CDR3 region has 14 residues. In DNA, the CDR3 is TGTGCCAGCAGCCCGCAGGGGAGAGGCTATGGCTACACCTTC. Its protein is CASSPQGRGYGYTF.

The chain couples TRBV6-5 to TRBJ1-2; D uncertain. Germline V gene sequence: CDR1 MNHEY, CDR2 SVGAGI. Trimming stripped 0 bases from V and 7 bases from J, with 15 bases between. This CDR3 region has 15 residues. This CDR3 reads CASSYSIVQPRGYTF. The CDR3 nucleotides are TGTGCCAGCAGTTACTCGATTGTACAGCCCCGTGGCTACACCTTC.

CDR3 residues: CASSPYSTDTQYF. CDR3 DNA: TGTGCCAGCAGTCCCTACTCCACAGATACGCAGTATTTT. The chain uses TRBV28 and TRBJ2-3; no reliable D call. The CDR3 is made up of 13 amino acids. Trimming cost V 5 bases and J 2 bases, with 8 bases left between them. Germline assignment: CDR1 MDHEN and CDR2 SYDVKM.

The chain carries TRBV7-9 and TRBJ2-5; D gene uncertain. The J call may be incorrect, as the DNA end agrees better with TRBJ2-7. This CDR3 has 16 residues. Germline CDR1 reads SEHNR; CDR2 reads FQNEAQ (reference sequence). Here the CDR3 reads CASSWVWSARRNEQYF. The CDR3 DNA is TGTGCCAGCAGCTGGGTATGGAGTGCAAGAAGGAACGAGCAGTACTTC.

The V call is TRBV28, the J call TRBJ1-5; D is perhaps TRBD1 (5 bases). The CDR3 is 14 amino acids. V lost 6 bases to trimming and J lost 3 bases, with 12 bases between them. The germline gives CDR1 MDHEN, CDR2 SYDVKM. The CDR3 DNA reads as TGTGCCAGCAGGCTCGACAGTCTCAATCAGCCCCAGCATTTT. It is translated as CASRLDSLNQPQHF.

J is TRBJ2-1 and V is TRBV30; the D gene is possibly TRBD2 (5 bases). Trimming took off 5 bases at V and 3 bases at J, with 11 bases between the two ends. CDR1 is GTSNPN and CDR2 is SVGIG in the germline V gene (reference sequence). CDR3 length equals 13 residues. CDR3 residues: CAWASGFYNEQFF. CDR3 nucleotide sequence: TGTGCCTGGGCGAGCGGATTCTACAATGAGCAGTTCTTC.

This clone was seen more than once but under ten times. The chain links TRBV5-4 to TRBJ2-3; D is uncertain. This CDR3 is built from 13 residues. V lost 4 bases and J 2 bases, leaving 8 bases between the germline ends. Germline CDR1 reads SGHNT; CDR2 reads YYREEE (reference sequence). For the CDR3, the DNA is TGTGCCAGCAGCCCTTATTCCACAGATACGCAGTATTTT. Its protein is CASSPYSTDTQYF.